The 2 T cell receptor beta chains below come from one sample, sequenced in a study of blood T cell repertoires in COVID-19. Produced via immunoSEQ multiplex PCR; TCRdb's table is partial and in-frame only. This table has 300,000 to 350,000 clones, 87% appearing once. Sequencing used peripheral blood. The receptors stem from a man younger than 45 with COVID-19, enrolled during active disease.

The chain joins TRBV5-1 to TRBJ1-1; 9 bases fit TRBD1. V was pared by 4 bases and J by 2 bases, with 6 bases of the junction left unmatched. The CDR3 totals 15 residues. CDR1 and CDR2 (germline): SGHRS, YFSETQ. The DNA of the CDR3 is TGCGCCAGCAGCCTACTGGGACAGGGCAACACTGAAGCTTTCTTT. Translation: CASSLLGQGNTEAFF. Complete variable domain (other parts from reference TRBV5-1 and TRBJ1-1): KAGVTQTPRYLIKTRGQQVTLSCSPISGHRSVSWYQQTPGQGLQFLFEYFSETQRNKGNFPGRFSGRQFSNSRSEMNVSTLELGDSALYLCASSLLGQGNTEAFFGQGTRLTVV.

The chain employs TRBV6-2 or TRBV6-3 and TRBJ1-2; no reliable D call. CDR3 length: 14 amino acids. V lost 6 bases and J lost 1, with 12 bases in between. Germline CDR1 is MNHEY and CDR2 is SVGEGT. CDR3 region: CASSSGFLNYGYTF. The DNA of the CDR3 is TGTGCCAGCAGCTCCGGGTTCCTTAACTATGGCTACACCTTC.